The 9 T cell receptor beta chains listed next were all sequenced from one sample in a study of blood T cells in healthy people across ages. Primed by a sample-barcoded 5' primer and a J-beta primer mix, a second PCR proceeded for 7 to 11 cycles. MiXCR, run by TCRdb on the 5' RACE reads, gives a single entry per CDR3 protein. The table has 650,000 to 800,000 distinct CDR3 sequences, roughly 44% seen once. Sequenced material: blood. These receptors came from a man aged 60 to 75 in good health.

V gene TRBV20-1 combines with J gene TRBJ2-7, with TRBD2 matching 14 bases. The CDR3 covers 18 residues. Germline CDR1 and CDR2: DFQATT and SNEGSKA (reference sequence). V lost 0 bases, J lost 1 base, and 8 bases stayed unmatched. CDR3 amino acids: CSARDPGTSGGTSYEQYF. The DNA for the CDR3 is TGCAGTGCTAGAGACCCCGGGACTAGCGGGGGAACGTCCTACGAGCAGTACTTC.

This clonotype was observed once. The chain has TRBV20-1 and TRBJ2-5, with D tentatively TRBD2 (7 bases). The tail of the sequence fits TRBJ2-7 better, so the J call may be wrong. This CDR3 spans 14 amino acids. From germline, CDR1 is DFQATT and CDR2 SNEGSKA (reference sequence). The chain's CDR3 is CSAEGGTGSYEQYF. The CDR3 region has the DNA TGCAGTGCCGAGGGGGGGACGGGATCTTACGAGCAGTACTTC.

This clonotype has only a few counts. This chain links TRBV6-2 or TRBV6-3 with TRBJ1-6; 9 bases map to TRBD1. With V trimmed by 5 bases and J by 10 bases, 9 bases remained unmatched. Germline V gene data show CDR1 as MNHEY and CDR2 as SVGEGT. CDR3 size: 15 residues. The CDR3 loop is CASSRNYRGPSPLHF. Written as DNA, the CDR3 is TGTGCCAGCAGTAGAAACTACAGGGGGCCCTCACCCCTCCACTTT.

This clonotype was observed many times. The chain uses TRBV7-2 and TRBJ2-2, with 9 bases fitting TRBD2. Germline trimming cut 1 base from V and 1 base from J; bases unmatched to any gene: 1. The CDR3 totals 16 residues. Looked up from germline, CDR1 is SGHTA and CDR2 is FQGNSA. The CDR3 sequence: CASSLGAGGNTGELFF. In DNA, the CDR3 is TGTGCCAGCAGCTTAGGAGCGGGGGGGAACACCGGGGAGCTGTTTTTT.

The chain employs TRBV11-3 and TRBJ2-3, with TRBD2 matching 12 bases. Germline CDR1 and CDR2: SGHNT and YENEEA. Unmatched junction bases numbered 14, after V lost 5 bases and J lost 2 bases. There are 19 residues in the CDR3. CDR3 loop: CASSPPFHSSGGVTDTQYF. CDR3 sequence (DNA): TGTGCCAGCAGCCCACCTTTCCACTCTAGCGGGGGGGTCACAGATACGCAGTATTTT.

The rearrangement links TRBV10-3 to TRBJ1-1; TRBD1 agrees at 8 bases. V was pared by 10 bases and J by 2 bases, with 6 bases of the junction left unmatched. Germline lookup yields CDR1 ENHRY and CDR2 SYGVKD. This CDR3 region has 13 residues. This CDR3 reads CATGAGGNTEAFF. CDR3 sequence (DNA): TGTGCCACCGGGGCAGGGGGCAACACTGAAGCTTTCTTT.

CDR3 protein: CSAEQETQYF. The CDR3 DNA is TGCAGTGCTGAACAAGAGACCCAGTACTTC. This chain joins TRBV20-1 and TRBJ2-5; no definite D call. Germline lookup yields CDR1 DFQATT and CDR2 SNEGSKA (reference sequence). The germline V and J ends were trimmed by 5 bases and 2 bases, with 3 bases remaining between them. CDR3 length: 10 residues.

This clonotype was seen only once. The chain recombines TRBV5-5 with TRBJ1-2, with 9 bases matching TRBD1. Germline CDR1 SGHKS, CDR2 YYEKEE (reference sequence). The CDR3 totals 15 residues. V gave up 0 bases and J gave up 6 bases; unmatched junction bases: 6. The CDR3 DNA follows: TGTGCCAGCAGCTTGGTCGGGACAGGGATAAATGGCTACACCTTC. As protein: CASSLVGTGINGYTF.

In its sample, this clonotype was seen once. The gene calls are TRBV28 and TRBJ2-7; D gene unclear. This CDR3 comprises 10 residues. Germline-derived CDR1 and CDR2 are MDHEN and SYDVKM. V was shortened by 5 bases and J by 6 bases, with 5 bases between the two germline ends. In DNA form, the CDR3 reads TGTGCCAGCAGTCAAGTCGAGCAGTACTTC. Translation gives CASSQVEQYF.